These 2 T cell receptor beta chains share one sample of origin, sequenced in a study of response to subunit inactivated influenza vaccine. Via MiXCR, TCRdb re-called the RT-PCR reads, giving one row per CDR3 protein. The sample has 540,000 or so distinct CDR3 sequences; 10% to 15% are singletons. Sequencing used PBMCs from blood, obtained 45 days after vaccination. These receptors were collected from a man aged 50 or older who received an inactivated influenza vaccine.

This clonotype was counted between two and nine times. The genes are TRBV7-8 and TRBJ2-1, with D unresolved. The germline CDR1 and CDR2 sequences are SGHVS and FQNEAQ. The V end lost 2 bases, the J end lost 0 bases, and 11 bases lay between the germline ends. This CDR3 is 16 amino acids long. The CDR3 DNA reads as TGTGCCAGCAGCTTATATGGGTTATTCTCCTACAATGAGCAGTTCTTC. Protein: CASSLYGLFSYNEQFF.

The rearrangement links TRBV7-9 to TRBJ1-4; no reliable D call. V was clipped by 1 base and J by 8 bases, with 14 bases between them. Per the germline V gene, CDR1 is SEHNR and CDR2 is FQNEAQ (reference sequence). The CDR3 extends over 15 amino acids. The CDR3 is CASSLGTLVDEKLFF. CDR3 DNA sequence: TGTGCCAGCAGCTTAGGGACCCTTGTGGACGAAAAACTGTTTTTT.